Each of the 22 T cell receptor beta chains below was sequenced from the same sample in a study of technical replicates of blood from a few donors. Using immunoSEQ multiplex PCR, the repertoire was profiled, and TCRdb retains in-frame clones only, with some absent. The data show some 80,000 clones, approximately 94% seen once. The sample consisted of T cells isolated from PBMCs. The receptors were sampled from a human donor in good health.

This rearrangement joins TRBV28 to TRBJ2-7, with D possibly matching TRBD1 (6 bases). Trimming pared 7 bases from V and 2 bases from J, leaving 12 bases between. The CDR3 contains 13 residues. CDR1 MDHEN and CDR2 SYDVKM come from the germline V gene. The CDR3 region has the DNA TGTGCCAGCACTACAGGACAGACCTACGAGCAGTACTTC. Translating gives CASTTGQTYEQYF.

The genes are TRBV11-1 and TRBJ1-1, with a weak D call TRBD1 (5 bases). The CDR3 totals 14 residues. V was trimmed by 1 base and J by 3 bases, leaving 9 bases between them. CDR1 and CDR2 from the germline V gene are SGHAT and FQDESV (reference sequence). The CDR3 DNA reads as TGTGCCAGCAGCTTAGTTACAGGTGACACTGAAGCTTTCTTT. Its protein product is CASSLVTGDTEAFF. The whole variable domain, filled in from reference TRBV11-1 and TRBJ1-1, reads EAEVAQSPRYKITEKSQAVAFWCDPISGHATLYWYRQILGQGPELLVQFQDESVVDDSQLPKDRFSAERLKGVDSTLKIQPAELGDSAMYLCASSLVTGDTEAFFGQGTRLTVV.

V usage is TRBV2 and J usage is TRBJ2-2; 14 positions agree with TRBD2. CDR3 length: 14 amino acids. The trim removed 4 bases at V and 9 bases at J, leaving 1 base unmatched. CDR1 is SNHLY and CDR2 is FYNNEI in the germline V gene. In nucleotides, the CDR3 is TGTGCCAGCAGTGGGACTAGCGGGAGGTGGGAGCTGTTTTTT. Amino acids: CASSGTSGRWELFF. Combining the CDR3 with reference TRBV2 and TRBJ2-2 gives the whole variable domain EPEVTQTPSHQVTQMGQEVILRCVPISNHLYFYWYRQILGQKVEFLVSFYNNEISEKSEIFDDQFSVERPDGSNFTLKIRSTKLEDSAMYFCASSGTSGRWELFFGEGSRLTVL.

This clone has a single count. V is TRBV2 and J is TRBJ1-3; D not resolved. Looked up from germline, CDR1 is SNHLY and CDR2 is FYNNEI. The CDR3 has 14 residues. Trimming removed 10 bases at V and 4 bases at J, with 17 bases between. The CDR3 DNA is TGTGCCATCTCTACCAAGACCAGGGGAAACACCATATATTTT. It codes for CAISTKTRGNTIYF.

The chain is built from TRBV6-4 and TRBJ2-7; 11 nucleotides match TRBD2. CDR3 size: 15 residues. Unmatched junction bases numbered 7, after V lost 5 bases and J lost 4 bases. The germline CDR1 and CDR2 sequences are MRHNA and SNTAGT. The CDR3 reads CASSRLAGIPYEQYF. The CDR3 region has the DNA TGTGCCAGCAGTCGACTAGCGGGGATACCTTACGAGCAGTACTTC.

V usage is TRBV10-2 and J usage is TRBJ1-5; no clear D gene. Germline V CDR1 and CDR2: WSHSY, SAAADI. V dropped 6 bases and J dropped 1 base, with 10 bases sitting between them. The CDR3 sequence is 14 residues long. CDR3 DNA sequence: TGCGCCAGCAGAAGTCCCGGGAGCAATCAGCCCCAGCATTTT. It encodes CASRSPGSNQPQHF.

This chain uses TRBV25-1 with TRBJ2-1; 9 positions agree with TRBD1. CDR3 length: 16 residues. Germline trimming cut 3 bases from V and 7 bases from J; bases unmatched to any gene: 10. From germline, CDR1 is MGHDK and CDR2 SYGVNS. CDR3 DNA sequence: TGTGCCAGCAGTGAGGGACAGGGCCGCTCCCAGAATGAGCAGTTCTTC. Protein sequence: CASSEGQGRSQNEQFF.

V is TRBV6-1 and J is TRBJ1-2; D is unresolved. Germline V CDR1 and CDR2: MNHNS, SASEGT. There are 14 residues in the CDR3. With 2 bases removed from V and 0 bases from J, the gap between germline ends came to 7 bases. The CDR3: CASSESVTNYGYTF. In DNA, the CDR3 is TGTGCCAGCAGTGAATCGGTTACTAACTATGGCTACACCTTC.

V is TRBV12-5 and J is TRBJ2-5; D perhaps matches TRBD1 (6 bases). The germline V and J ends were trimmed by 5 bases and 1 base, with 11 bases remaining between them. The germline V gene has CDR1 LGHNT and CDR2 FRNRAP. The length of the CDR3 is 14 residues. The DNA for the CDR3 is TGTGCTAGTGGTCAAAGGACAGTCCAAGAGACCCAGTACTTC. Protein product: CASGQRTVQETQYF.

V usage is TRBV30 and J usage is TRBJ2-1; 11 bases line up with TRBD2. The CDR3 contains 16 residues. The J segment lost 4 bases and the V segment lost 4 bases, leaving 9 bases of the junction unmatched. CDR1 is GTSNPN, CDR2 SVGIG, per germline (reference sequence). CDR3 sequence (DNA): TGTGCCTGGACCTCCACGACTAGCGGGGTTTACAATGAGCAGTTCTTC. This gives the protein CAWTSTTSGVYNEQFF.

This chain joins TRBV13 and TRBJ2-3; a possible D gene is TRBD1 (5 bases). The V end was cut by 0 bases, the J end by 5 bases, with 15 bases between. There are 16 residues in the CDR3. Germline V lookup: CDR1 PRHDT, CDR2 FYEKMQ (reference sequence). CDR3 sequence (DNA): TGTGCCAGCAGCTTAGGCCGTCTAGGGGTAGAAGATACGCAGTATTTT. Protein product: CASSLGRLGVEDTQYF.

This chain links TRBV19 with TRBJ1-5; D ambiguous. Germline CDR1 is LNHDA and CDR2 is SQIVND (reference sequence). The CDR3 is 14 residues long. V was pared by 2 bases and J by 9 bases, with 14 bases between. The CDR3 DNA reads as TGTGCCAGTAGTATACCCGGGGTCCGGCGGCCCCAGCATTTT. It yields the protein CASSIPGVRRPQHF.

The chain uses TRBV12-5 and TRBJ1-2; 9 nucleotides match TRBD1. V lost 5 bases to trimming and J lost 7 bases; unmatched junction nucleotides: 8. CDR3 length equals 14 residues. Germline V gene lookup returns CDR1 LGHNT and CDR2 FRNRAP. CDR3 region: CASGPGQGDRGYTF. As DNA, the CDR3 is TGTGCTAGTGGTCCGGGACAGGGAGATCGTGGCTACACCTTC.

This clone occurred a few times. The V gene is TRBV7-9, the J gene TRBJ2-7; D is perhaps TRBD1 (6 bases). The CDR3 is 13 residues long. V lost 7 bases to trimming and J lost 2 bases, with 12 bases between them. The V gene's germline CDR1 is SEHNR and CDR2 FQNEAQ (reference sequence). The CDR3 coding sequence is TGTGCCAGCACCGACAGGTTCCCCTACGAGCAGTACTTC. Residues: CASTDRFPYEQYF.

V and J are TRBV7-3 and TRBJ2-1, with D maybe TRBD1 (6 bases). With 0 bases removed from V and 1 base from J, the gap between germline ends came to 7 bases. In germline, CDR1 is SGHTA, CDR2 FQGTGA. This CDR3 has 15 amino acids. CDR3 sequence (DNA): TGTGCCAGCAGCTTAACGCAGGGGTCCTACAATGAGCAGTTCTTC. Residues: CASSLTQGSYNEQFF.

This chain uses TRBV27 with TRBJ1-5; the D is unclear. Per germline, CDR1 MNHEY and CDR2 SMNVEV (reference sequence). The V and J ends lost 6 bases and 0 bases respectively, with 9 bases between them. The CDR3 has 14 residues. The CDR3: CASRLFDSNQPQHF. CDR3 nucleotides: TGTGCCAGCAGACTATTCGATAGCAATCAGCCCCAGCATTTT.

This rearrangement joins TRBV19 to TRBJ2-7, with TRBD2 as a possible D gene (6 bases). The CDR3 contains 12 residues. V was pared by 9 bases and J by 9 bases, with 18 bases between. Germline V gene lookup returns CDR1 LNHDA and CDR2 SQIVND (reference sequence). The CDR3 nucleotides read TGTGCCAGCCTGGGGAGGAATGGAGGGCAGTACTTC. Its protein product is CASLGRNGGQYF.

The chain is built from TRBV4-1 and TRBJ2-7; 9 bases fit TRBD1. Germline CDR1 and CDR2: MGHRA and YSYEKL. The CDR3 totals 17 residues. The V and J ends lost 0 bases and 0 bases, in that order; junction bases with no gene match: 6. The CDR3: CASSQERGQGTSYEQYF. The DNA for the CDR3 is TGCGCCAGCAGCCAAGAGAGGGGACAGGGAACCTCCTACGAGCAGTACTTC.

V usage is TRBV5-1 and J usage is TRBJ1-3; 7 bases line up with TRBD1. V shed 0 bases and J 6 bases; nucleotides not matched to a gene: 3. This CDR3 comprises 14 residues. Germline V gene data show CDR1 as SGHRS and CDR2 as YFSETQ. DNA of the CDR3: TGCGCCAGCAGCTTGGAAGGGGGCGAAAACACCATATATTTT. This translates into CASSLEGGENTIYF.

The V gene is TRBV4-1, the J gene TRBJ2-1, with D unresolved. Trimming took off 1 base at V and 2 bases at J, with 15 bases between the two ends. Germline loops: CDR1 MGHRA, CDR2 YSYEKL. CDR3 length equals 17 residues. In DNA form, the CDR3 reads TGCGCCAGCAGCCAAGTGTCTGGCCTCCAACCCTACAATGAGCAGTTCTTC. The encoded protein is CASSQVSGLQPYNEQFF.

This clone occurred a few times. The V call is TRBV5-1, the J call TRBJ2-3, with 12 nucleotides matching TRBD1. The CDR3 runs to 16 residues. V lost 3 bases, J lost 9 bases, and 11 bases stayed unmatched. The germline V gene encodes CDR1 SGHRS and CDR2 YFSETQ. The CDR3 loop is CASSSDGTGGRRTQYF. DNA for the CDR3: TGCGCCAGCAGCTCGGACGGGACAGGGGGCAGGAGAACGCAGTATTTT.

The V gene is TRBV14, the J gene TRBJ1-1, with 7 bases fitting TRBD1. The length of the CDR3 is 18 residues. The V gene's germline CDR1 is SGHDN and CDR2 FVKESK. V was clipped by 1 base and J by 2 bases; unmatched bases: 13. CDR3 region: CASSQVPTRDRENTEAFF. The CDR3 DNA sequence: TGTGCCAGCAGCCAAGTCCCCACCCGGGACAGAGAAAACACTGAAGCTTTCTTT. The variable domain in full, with the rest retrieved from reference TRBV14 and TRBJ1-1, is EAGVTQFPSHSVIEKGQTVTLRCDPISGHDNLYWYRRVMGKEIKFLLHFVKESKQDESGMPNNRFLAERTGGTYSTLKVQPAELEDSGVYFCASSQVPTRDRENTEAFFGQGTRLTVV.